The 3 T cell receptor beta chains below all came from one sample that was sequenced in a study of regulatory T cells in long-lasting Graves disease (dated by TCRdb to 2020 to 2022). Library method: multiplex PCR. Sequencing was performed on an Illumina HiSeq 4000. iRepertoire HTBI primers and Arm-PCR amplification of CDR3 regions were used to construct TCR beta libraries. The raw public data were reprocessed by TCRdb itself: fastp quality trimming at Q25, MiXCR clonotype calling, in-frame beta chains only. Rows with a matching CDR3 protein are joined into one entry that keeps the most common DNA and genes. A total of about 430,000 distinct CDR3 sequences appear in this sample, around a fifth of them only once. The ten largest make up about 13% of the sample. This specimen's time point label, per the study, means: persistent/refractory GD, antithyroid drugs over 5 years with positive TRAb. For both TCR sequencing and RNA sequencing, RNA was extracted from PBMCs in TRIzol.

This sample comprised peripheral blood mononuclear cells (PBMCs), obtained when the disease was refractory, from a patient treated with antithyroid drugs. The receptor set was obtained from a female donor with Graves disease.

This clonotype was detected only a few times. V and J are TRBV9 and TRBJ2-3; D is unresolved. Germline values: CDR1 SGDLS, CDR2 YYNGEE. V gave up 4 bases and J gave up 8 bases, with 14 bases separating them. The length of the CDR3 is 13 residues. This chain's CDR3 is CASSPDSTSTQYF. The CDR3 nucleotides are TGTGCCAGCAGCCCAGATTCTACCAGTACGCAGTATTTT.

This rearrangement joins TRBV27 to TRBJ1-5; 7 bases agree with TRBD1. The V gene end was trimmed by 2 bases and the J gene end by 6 bases; junction bases not matched to a gene: 4. There are 14 residues in the CDR3. Per germline, CDR1 MNHEY and CDR2 SMNVEV (reference sequence). CDR3 in amino acids: CASSLGRGGQPQHF. The CDR3 bases are TGTGCCAGCAGTTTAGGCAGGGGGGGTCAGCCCCAGCATTTT.

A remark on this clonotype: Because the CDR3 is missing its conserved closing phenylalanine or tryptophan, this is likely a read error. This chain links TRBV6-5 with TRBJ1-1; no firm D call. The V gene lost 4 bases and the J gene lost 10 bases, with 10 bases spanning the gap. The CDR3 covers 11 residues. CDR1 and CDR2 (germline): MNHEY, SVGAGI. In nucleotides, the CDR3 is TGTGCCAGCAGTTTAGCAGATCGAGCTTTCCTT. This translates into CASSLADRAFL.